One TCR beta chain is described in this entry. No antigen is known for it. No base quality values were provided; no much bigger clone lies one nucleotide off. Patients with a history of autoimmune disease or receiving systemic immunosuppression were excluded from the trial. Peripheral blood for TCR sequencing was collected from all dose cohorts at baseline, on cycle 4 day 1, and on cycle 7 day 1. The samples were drawn from a first-in-human, open-label, multicenter phase I dose-escalation trial of ivuxolimab. Adults with locally advanced or metastatic melanoma, renal cell carcinoma, hepatocellular carcinoma or head and neck squamous cell carcinoma were enrolled in the trial. CD4+ and CD8+ T cells were sorted separately from peripheral blood before TCR sequencing. Genomic DNA was isolated from the sorted cells so that the TCRbeta CDR3 region could be sequenced. The immunoSEQ Assay was used for sequencing of TCRbeta CDR3 regions. TCRdb's version of the immuneACCESS table is confined to in-frame rearrangements and falls short of the full clone set. An unresolved V gene accounts for under half of the shortfall where checked; the remainder is of unknown origin. The table for this sample lists some 21,000 clones; about 77% of them were counted only once. The top ten clones comprise 18% of the sample.

The data derive from a study of OX40 agonist ivuxolimab in advanced cancers. For the study in its entirety: Ivuxolimab was a fully human IgG2 agonistic monoclonal antibody targeting the costimulatory receptor OX40 (CD134). Intravenous ivuxolimab was administered to patients every 2 weeks at six dose levels: 0.01, 0.1, 0.3, 1.5, 3 and 10 mg/kg. Among the roughly 50 dose-escalation patients, around 19 had hepatocellular carcinoma, 15 melanoma, 9 renal cell carcinoma and 9 head and neck cancer. In the dose-escalation cohort, 82.7% of patients were male, and the mean age was roughly 60 years, with a range of about 23 to 85. Prior anti-PD-1, anti-PD-L1 or anti-CTLA-4 therapy was permitted, and checkpoint inhibitors had been received by 30% to 40% of dose-escalation patients. Partial responses occurred in three dose-escalation patients, of whom one had hepatocellular carcinoma and two had cutaneous melanoma. The point of sequencing TCRbeta in the periphery was to test whether ivuxolimab changed TCR sequence diversity and drove clonal T-cell expansion. The paper describes the monotherapy dose-escalation part (N ≈ 52 patients) of the phase I trial of ivuxolimab.

Beyond this particular receptor, the publication reports: Low levels of normalized T-cell clonal expansion were also shown by some nonresponding patients. Which antigens the clonally expanded peripheral T cells were specific for was not determined. After ivuxolimab, expanded clones were on average more numerous among CD8+ T cells than among CD4+ T cells. At doses of 0.1 to 3.0 mg/kg, clonal expansion of both CD4+ and CD8+ T cells in blood was seen between baseline and week 6. In the 0.1-3.0 mg/kg groups, partial responders had among the lowest normalized peripheral clonal expansion, particularly in CD8+ T cells.

As encoded in the germline V gene, CDR1 is MGHDK while CDR2 is SYGVNS. Here V drops 4 bases and J drops 6 bases, and the junction holds 12 bases not matched to any gene. Reading from cysteine to phenylalanine, the CDR3 counts 18 amino acids. This entry keeps only the CDR3 DNA: 54 bases, framed from base 1. The sample was CD4+ or CD8+ T cells sorted from blood, taken in a trial of the OX40 agonist ivuxolimab. The sequence joins TRBV25-1 to TRBJ2-2; 12 junctional bases match TRBD1. This clonotype was sampled from an adult with an advanced solid tumor such as melanoma, head and neck, liver or kidney cancer. The CDR3 loop reads CASSGLPGQGARAGELFF. The bases are TGTGCCAGCAGTGGCTTGCCGGGACAGGGGGCTCGGGCCGGGGAGCTGTTTTTT. With the rest looked up from the reference TRBV25-1 and TRBJ2-2 genes rather than sequenced, the full variable domain is EADIYQTPRYLVIGTGKKITLECSQTMGHDKMYWYQQDPGMELHLIHYSYGVNSTEKGDLSSESTVSRIRTEHFPLTLESARPSHTSQYLCASSGLPGQGARAGELFFGEGSRLTVL.